A selection of T cell receptor beta chains follows, all from one sample in a study of cytomegalovirus exposure and HLA in healthy donors. Libraries were prepared by immunoSEQ multiplex PCR; TCRdb keeps only in-frame clonotypes and omits some of them. The sample carries about 210,000 clones, around 78% recorded once. The specimen was PBMCs. The receptors originated from a woman younger than 45 in good health and CMV-seropositive. Both conserved end residues are part of each CDR3. A D gene is named only where the DNA matches it firmly. Clone sizes are given selectively: once, few, many, or a class where the clone is expanded.

j_call: TRBJ2-5
v_call: TRBV6-6
clone_size: -
d_call: TRBD1
cdr3_nt: TGTGCCAGCAGCGCCTGGGACAGCCTCCAAGAGACCCAGTACTTC
cdr3_aa: CASSAWDSLQETQYF

j_call: TRBJ1-1
v_call: TRBV19
clone_size: once
d_call: -
cdr3_nt: TGTGCCAGTAGTATAGATCCCAGGGGGAACACTGAAGCTTTCTTT
cdr3_aa: CASSIDPRGNTEAFF

j_call: TRBJ1-4
v_call: TRBV6-5
clone_size: -
d_call: -
cdr3_nt: TGTGCCAGCACGGACACGACTAATGAAAAACTGTTTTTT
cdr3_aa: CASTDTTNEKLFF

j_call: TRBJ2-2
v_call: TRBV19
clone_size: -
d_call: -
cdr3_nt: TGTGCCAGCACCACGAAAACAGGGTGGGACACCGGGGAGCTGTTTTTT
cdr3_aa: CASTTKTGWDTGELFF

j_call: TRBJ1-2
v_call: TRBV14
clone_size: few
d_call: TRBD1
cdr3_nt: TGTGCCAGCAGCCAAGCATGGACAGGGACTTGGCTTAACTATGGCTACACCTTC
cdr3_aa: CASSQAWTGTWLNYGYTF

j_call: TRBJ1-4
v_call: TRBV30
clone_size: -
d_call: -
cdr3_nt: TGTGCCTGGAGCCGTACAAGGGACATAGGTGAAAAACTGTTTTTT
cdr3_aa: CAWSRTRDIGEKLFF

j_call: TRBJ1-2
v_call: TRBV6-1
clone_size: -
d_call: TRBD1
cdr3_nt: TGTGCCAGCAGTGAAAGGGGGCTATACAGGGATGGCTACACCTTC
cdr3_aa: CASSERGLYRDGYTF

j_call: TRBJ1-1
v_call: TRBV5-1
clone_size: -
d_call: TRBD1
cdr3_nt: TGCGCCAGCAGCTTGCTCCCAGGGACAGGGGGGAACACTGAAGCTTTCTTT
cdr3_aa: CASSLLPGTGGNTEAFF

j_call: TRBJ2-7
v_call: TRBV6-5
clone_size: -
d_call: TRBD2
cdr3_nt: TGTGCCAGCAGTCGAACTAGCGGGAGGGGGTACGAGCAGTACTTC
cdr3_aa: CASSRTSGRGYEQYF

j_call: TRBJ1-6
v_call: TRBV15
clone_size: once
d_call: -
cdr3_nt: TGTGCCACCAGCAGAGTACAGGGAAGCTCCTATAATTCACCCCTCCACTTT
cdr3_aa: CATSRVQGSSYNSPLHF

j_call: TRBJ2-3
v_call: TRBV4-1
clone_size: once
d_call: -
cdr3_nt: TGCGCCAGCAGCCAAGATAGCCTACCAGACACAGATACGCAGTATTTT
cdr3_aa: CASSQDSLPDTDTQYF

j_call: TRBJ1-2
v_call: TRBV7-2
clone_size: once
d_call: -
cdr3_nt: TGTGCCAGCAGCTTAGCAGAGGTTAACTATGGCTACACCTTC
cdr3_aa: CASSLAEVNYGYTF

j_call: TRBJ2-5
v_call: TRBV7-9
clone_size: -
d_call: TRBD2
cdr3_nt: TGTGCCAGCAGGCGGGGGTTAGGGGAGACCCAGTACTTC
cdr3_aa: CASRRGLGETQYF

j_call: TRBJ2-5
v_call: TRBV7-9
clone_size: once
d_call: TRBD2
cdr3_nt: TGTGCCAGCAGCTTAACCTCCGGCGGGAGTGAGACCCAGTACTTC
cdr3_aa: CASSLTSGGSETQYF

j_call: TRBJ1-2
v_call: TRBV23-1
clone_size: once
d_call: -
cdr3_nt: TGCGCCAGCAGTCATACAGTAAGGAGCGGTGACTATGGCTACACCTTC
cdr3_aa: CASSHTVRSGDYGYTF

j_call: TRBJ1-5
v_call: TRBV4-3
clone_size: -
d_call: -
cdr3_nt: TGCGCCAGCAGCCCCCAGGGTGGAAGCAATCAGCCCCAGCATTTT
cdr3_aa: CASSPQGGSNQPQHF

j_call: TRBJ2-3
v_call: TRBV7-3
clone_size: -
d_call: -
cdr3_nt: TGTGCCAGCAGCCTCAACGGACAGAGCACAGATACGCAGTATTTT
cdr3_aa: CASSLNGQSTDTQYF

j_call: TRBJ2-1
v_call: TRBV2
clone_size: many
d_call: -
cdr3_nt: TGTGCCAGCCTAAGGGGCGGAAGTGAGCAGTTCTTC
cdr3_aa: CASLRGGSEQFF

j_call: TRBJ1-1
v_call: TRBV7-2
clone_size: -
d_call: TRBD1
cdr3_nt: TGTGCCAGCAGCTTGATACCCGGGACAGAAAGTGAAGCTTTCTTT
cdr3_aa: CASSLIPGTESEAFF

j_call: TRBJ2-7
v_call: TRBV7-9
clone_size: few
d_call: -
cdr3_nt: TGTTCCAGCAGCTTACGAGAGACCTACGAGCAGTACTTC
cdr3_aa: CSSSLRETYEQYF

j_call: TRBJ2-5
v_call: TRBV19
clone_size: -
d_call: TRBD2
cdr3_nt: TGTGCCAGTAGTATATCCTCCGGCCTAGCGGGGGTCCCCGTGGGAGAGACCCAGTACTTC
cdr3_aa: CASSISSGLAGVPVGETQYF

j_call: TRBJ2-3
v_call: TRBV29-1
clone_size: -
d_call: TRBD1
cdr3_nt: TGCAGCGCTGGACAGGGTAGCGCAGATACGCAGTATTTT
cdr3_aa: CSAGQGSADTQYF